Below are 23 T cell receptor beta chains sequenced from a single sample in a study of tumor-infiltrating lymphocytes in primary liver carcinoma. Total RNA and DNA came together from around 20-30 mg of bulk tissue without cell sorting. The template, 500 ng total RNA, yielded TCR beta cDNA made with a constant-region primer. Three-round nested multiplex PCR performed with slightly modified ARM-PCR produced the TCR beta libraries. The study ran its first two PCR rounds for roughly 11 cycles each, using TRBV1-TRBV30 forward primers and a C-beta reverse primer. TCRdb redid the calling of the multiplex PCR reads with MiXCR, one entry per CDR3 protein. The sample has 40,000 to 55,000 distinct CDR3 sequences, just over 70% seen once. Specimen: liver tumor tissue from sampling region 5. Stated subset: tumor region T5, tumor centre. These TCRs come from a man aged 40-49 years with primary liver carcinoma and hepatitis B virus infection.

This clonotype was recorded at least ten times. V and J are TRBV7-8 and TRBJ2-1; 13 bases are shared with TRBD2. J was trimmed by 10 bases and V by 4 bases; bases with no gene match: 4. CDR1 and CDR2 (germline): SGHVS, FQNEAQ. The CDR3 is made up of 14 amino acids. Here the CDR3 DNA reads TGTGCCAGCAGCTCCGGACTAGCGGGAGCGGAGCAGTTCTTC. This translates into CASSSGLAGAEQFF. The whole variable domain, remainder taken from reference TRBV7-8 and TRBJ2-1, is GAGVSQSPRYKVAKRGQDVALRCDPISGHVSLFWYQQALGQGPEFLTYFQNEAQLDKSGLPSDRFFAERPEGSVSTLKIQRTQQEDSAVYLCASSSGLAGAEQFFGPGTRLTVL.

For this clonotype: One end of the junction is discordant with germline, which a read error may explain. The chain joins TRBV6-5 to TRBJ2-2, with D possibly called TRBD1 or TRBD2 (5 bases each). CDR3 length: 15 amino acids. CDR1 is MNHEY, CDR2 SVGAGI, per germline. CDR3 region: CASSYAVDGTRDLLF. In nucleotides, the CDR3 is TGTGCCAGCAGTTACGCAGTGGACGGCACCCGGGACCTGCTTTTT.

Concerning this clonotype: This may stem from a read error, because a much larger clone lies one nucleotide away. This chain connects TRBV5-1 to TRBJ2-1; D is uncertain. The CDR3 loop spans 11 amino acids. Per the germline V gene, CDR1 is SGHRS and CDR2 is YFSETQ. CDR3 DNA: TGCGCCAGCAGCTTTGAAAATGAGCAGCTCTTC. Amino acids: CASSFENEQLF.

Comment on this clonotype: A read error may produce the germline difference seen at one junction end. The J gene is TRBJ2-1, the V gene TRBV4-1; D ambiguous. The CDR3 runs to 15 residues. Per germline, CDR1 MGHRA and CDR2 YSYEKL. The CDR3 DNA reads as TGCGCCCGCAGCCAGAGATCTGTGACCTACAATGAGCAGTTCTTC. Protein sequence: CARSQRSVTYNEQFF.

To note about this clonotype: This CDR3 fails to terminate in the conserved phenylalanine or tryptophan, so it likely reflects a read error. The chain carries TRBV7-8 and TRBJ2-7, with no clear D. CDR1 is SGHVS and CDR2 is FQNEAQ in the germline V gene. Deletions cut 5 bases from V and 3 bases from J, with 14 bases between. CDR3 length: 14 residues. The CDR3 is CASSLNSEDYEQYL. CDR3 DNA sequence: TGTGCCAGCAGCCTTAACAGCGAAGACTACGAGCAGTACCTC.

A remark on this clonotype: The germline gene is not matched at one end of the junction; a read error may be the cause. The V call is TRBV11-2, the J call TRBJ2-7, with D perhaps TRBD2 (6 bases). Germline CDR1 SGHAT, CDR2 FQNNGV. CDR3 length equals 13 residues. The CDR3 DNA is TGTGCAAGCAACTTTAGTGAGCTAGCGTCGCAGTACTTC. Translation gives CASNFSELASQYF.

Turning to this clonotype: Mismatch with germline at one junction end may stem from a read error. V is TRBV5-4 and J is TRBJ1-2; tentatively, D is TRBD1 (5 bases). The germline gives CDR1 SGHNT, CDR2 YYREEE (reference sequence). The CDR3 extends over 11 amino acids. The DNA for the CDR3 is TGTACCAGCAGCTTGAGGGGCTTATACACCTTC. It yields the protein CTSSLRGLYTF.

Remarks on this clonotype: At one end the junction does not follow the germline gene, possibly because of a read error. V is TRBV12-3 or TRBV12-4 and J is TRBJ1-1; a possible D gene is TRBD1 (5 bases). The CDR3 consists of 14 residues. The CDR3 DNA sequence: TGTGCCAGCAATTTAAGACAGTTTGGGACTGAAGCTTTCTTT. Translation gives CASNLRQFGTEAFF.

The chain is built from TRBV29-1 and TRBJ1-2, with TRBD1 identical over 7 bases. Germline-derived CDR1 and CDR2 are SQVTM and ANQGSEA. The CDR3 is made up of 14 amino acids. Trimming cost V 4 bases and J 7 bases; bases outside gene matches: 12. The CDR3 protein is CSVVMTGLDAGYTF. The CDR3 DNA reads as TGCAGCGTTGTCATGACAGGGCTTGATGCTGGCTACACCTTC.

This sequence joins TRBV6-5 and TRBJ2-6; maybe TRBD2 (5 bases). The CDR3 has 18 amino acids. Deletions cut 5 bases from V and 3 bases from J, with 20 bases between. The germline gives CDR1 MNHEY, CDR2 SVGAGI. Here the CDR3 reads CASSLWTVMKVGANVLTF. In DNA, the CDR3 is TGTGCCAGCAGTCTTTGGACTGTGATGAAAGTTGGGGCCAACGTCCTGACTTTC.

As concerns this clonotype: Sequence at one end of the junction differs from germline and may be a read error. The V call is TRBV9, the J call TRBJ2-5, with TRBD1 matching over 8 bases. The CDR3 covers 15 residues. Germline lookup yields CDR1 SGDLS and CDR2 YYNGEE. DNA of the CDR3: TGTGCTAGCAGCGTCTCCCCAGGGACAGGAGAGACCCAGTACTTC. It yields the protein CASSVSPGTGETQYF.

This clonotype was seen ten or more times. This chain connects TRBV4-1 to TRBJ2-1; D may be TRBD2 (7 bases). The CDR3 contains 15 residues. Germline loops: CDR1 MGHRA, CDR2 YSYEKL. Trimming shortened V by 0 bases and J by 5 bases, and 11 bases separated the two germline ends. CDR3 in amino acids: CASSQEAGQNNEQFF. CDR3 nucleotides: TGCGCCAGCAGCCAAGAAGCGGGACAAAACAATGAGCAGTTCTTC.

Concerning this clonotype itself: The junction and the germline gene differ at one end; a read error may be behind it. The chain is built from TRBV4-1 and TRBJ2-5, with D possibly TRBD1 on 6 matching bases. In germline, CDR1 is MGHRA, CDR2 YSYEKL. This CDR3 spans 16 amino acids. The CDR3: CASSQDRAEGGEIQYF. CDR3 coding DNA: TGCGCCAGCAGCCAAGATCGAGCGGAAGGGGGAGAGATCCAGTACTTC.

A word on this clonotype: Because the CDR3 is missing its conserved closing phenylalanine or tryptophan, this is likely a read error. This chain links TRBV18 with TRBJ2-4, with TRBD1 as a possible D gene (5 bases). The germline V and J ends were trimmed by 3 bases and 3 bases, with 12 bases remaining between them. Germline V gene sequence: CDR1 KGHSH, CDR2 LQKENI. The CDR3 totals 15 residues. CDR3 loop: CASSPFSRDKNIQYL. DNA for the CDR3: TGTGCCAGCTCACCCTTCTCCAGGGACAAAAACATTCAGTACCTC.

Note on this clonotype: As the CDR3 is not closed by the conserved phenylalanine or tryptophan, this likely results from a read error. It is unclear where the CDR3 begins or ends on the DNA, so no DNA is shown, and the CDR3 is as TCRdb lists it. The J gene is TRBJ2-1, the V gene TRBV12-3 or TRBV12-4; the D call TRBD2 from the table was never checked on the DNA. The CDR3 spans 15 residues, counting both ends. The chain's CDR3 is CASSLGVAGGPPLFL.

With respect to this clonotype: A read error may be the cause here, since a much bigger clone is one base away. This chain joins TRBV2 and TRBJ2-1, with 12 nucleotides matching TRBD2. This CDR3 comprises 15 residues. CDR1 is SNHLY, CDR2 FYNNEI, per germline. The trim removed 6 bases at V and 6 bases at J, leaving 6 bases unmatched. The CDR3, as DNA: TGTGCCAGCAGCCCACTAGCGGGAGGACCCAATGAGCAGTTCTTC. It yields the protein CASSPLAGGPNEQFF.

This clonotype was seen ten or more times. The rearrangement uses TRBV5-1 and TRBJ2-1, with D unclear. This CDR3 is built from 13 residues. Looked up from germline, CDR1 is SGHRS and CDR2 is YFSETQ. V was clipped by 3 bases and J by 5 bases, with 9 bases between them. The CDR3 nucleotides read TGCGCCAGCAGCTCCCGCATTGACAATGAGCAGTTCTTC. Its protein is CASSSRIDNEQFF.

As regards this clonotype: An end of the junction differs from the germline gene, which may be a read error. The chain is built from TRBV11-2 and TRBJ2-5, with D perhaps TRBD2 (5 bases). Looked up from germline, CDR1 is SGHAT and CDR2 is FQNNGV. This CDR3 is 14 amino acids long. DNA for the CDR3: TGTACCTGCAGCTCGACGGGGATATTATTGTCCCAGAACTTC. Translating gives CTCSSTGILLSQNF.

To note about this clonotype: The CDR3 does not close with the conserved phenylalanine or tryptophan, likely indicating a read error. The chain recombines TRBV11-2 with TRBJ2-7, with D hard to call. Germline V lookup: CDR1 SGHAT, CDR2 FQNNGV. The length of the CDR3 is 15 residues. In DNA form, the CDR3 reads TGTGCGAGCAGCTTGGTATCTTTGTTTCAGGACGAGCAGTACTAC. Its protein product is CASSLVSLFQDEQYY.

Turning to this clonotype: Its ends do not fully match the called genes, so a read error is possible. V is TRBV10-2 and J is TRBJ2-5; possibly TRBD2 for D (6 bases). Germline V gene lookup returns CDR1 WSHSY and CDR2 SAAADI. The CDR3 loop spans 15 amino acids. CDR3 nucleotide sequence: TGCGCCAGCAGTGAAGGACTACCCATCCAAGAGACCGAGTACTTC. Its protein product is CASSEGLPIQETEYF.

This clonotype came up many times. The chain couples TRBV6-1 to TRBJ1-6; perhaps TRBD1 as D (5 bases). The CDR3 is 14 residues long. Germline V lookup: CDR1 MNHNS, CDR2 SASEGT. The V and J ends lost 2 bases and 9 bases respectively, with 11 bases between them. Here the CDR3 DNA reads TGTGCCAGCAGTGAACGCCAGGGAGCTTCACCCCTCCACTTT. This codes for CASSERQGASPLHF.

With regard to this clonotype: It is likely a read error, because the conserved phenylalanine at the end of the CDR3 is missing. The chain carries TRBV11-2 and TRBJ2-3, with D tentatively TRBD1 or TRBD2 (5 bases each). Germline V lookup: CDR1 SGHAT, CDR2 FQNNGV. The CDR3 runs to 14 residues. V dropped 5 bases and J dropped 5 bases, with 14 bases sitting between them. CDR3: CASSPGTRLDTQYS. The CDR3 bases are TGTGCCAGCAGCCCCGGGACCAGGCTAGATACGCAGTATTCT.

This chain connects TRBV7-2 to TRBJ2-1; 8 nucleotides agree with TRBD2. V shed 8 bases and J 1 base; nucleotides not matched to a gene: 7. This CDR3 contains 15 residues. The germline V gene encodes CDR1 SGHTA and CDR2 FQGNSA. DNA of the CDR3: TGTGCCAGCCAAGCCGGGAGGGCGTCCTACAATGAGCAGTTCTTC. It yields the protein CASQAGRASYNEQFF.